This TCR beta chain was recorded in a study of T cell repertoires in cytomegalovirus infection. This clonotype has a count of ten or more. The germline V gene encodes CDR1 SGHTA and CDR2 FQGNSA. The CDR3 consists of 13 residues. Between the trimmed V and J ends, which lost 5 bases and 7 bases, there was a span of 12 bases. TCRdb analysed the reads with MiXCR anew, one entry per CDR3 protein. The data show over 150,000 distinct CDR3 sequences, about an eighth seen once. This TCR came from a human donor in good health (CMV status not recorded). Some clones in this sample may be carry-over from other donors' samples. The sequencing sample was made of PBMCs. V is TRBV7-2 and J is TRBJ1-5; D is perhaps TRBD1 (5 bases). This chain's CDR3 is CASSPGGVQPQHF. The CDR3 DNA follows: TGTGCCAGCAGCCCCGGGGGGGTACAGCCCCAGCATTTT.